The 24 T cell receptor beta chains reported below all come from one sample, sequenced in a study of T cell responses to AZD1222 COVID-19 vaccine. TCRdb's copy holds only in-frame clones and misses some; the assay was immunoSEQ multiplex PCR. The sample shows some 120,000 clones, about 90% of them seen only once. The sample here was peripheral blood, taken 28 days after the second AZD1222 dose. Receptors were obtained from an adult who received the AZD1222 COVID-19 vaccine.

Points on this clone: One junction end disagrees with the germline gene, perhaps due to a read error. The chain uses TRBV14 and TRBJ2-1, with TRBD2 identical over 10 bases. The germline V gene encodes CDR1 SGHDN and CDR2 FVKESK. The CDR3 runs to 15 residues. CDR3 coding DNA: TGTGCCAGCAGCCTGCCAGCGGGGGGGCCCTATGAGCAGCTCTTC. The encoded protein is CASSLPAGGPYEQLF.

CDR3 nucleotides: TGTGCCATCAGTGAGTCGATCTCTTTTGCGGGATCCACGGTC. Amino acid sequence: CAISESISFAGSTV. The chain uses TRBV10-3 and TRBJ2-7; tentative D call: TRBD2 (6 bases). CDR1 and CDR2 from the germline V gene are ENHRY and SYGVKD. The CDR3 extends over 14 amino acids.

This clone was seen a single time. The CDR3 bases are TGTGCCAGCAGCCCCCGGACAGGGGCGCGCACAGATACGCAGTATTTT. It specifies CASSPRTGARTDTQYF. This chain links TRBV28 with TRBJ2-3; TRBD1 agrees at 9 bases. Germline V CDR1 and CDR2: MDHEN, SYDVKM. This CDR3 spans 16 amino acids. Trimming took 6 bases from V and 1 from J; bases not matched to a gene: 8.

This chain joins TRBV4-2 and TRBJ1-1; D uncertain. Germline assignment: CDR1 LGHNA and CDR2 YNFKEQ. V lost 2 bases to trimming and J lost 0 bases, with 10 bases between them. This CDR3 spans 15 amino acids. DNA for the CDR3: TGTGCCAGCAGCCAAAAGGTTCTTATGAACACTGAAGCTTTCTTT. Translating it yields CASSQKVLMNTEAFF.

This clone was counted only a few times. The rearrangement uses TRBV11-3 and TRBJ2-1; D gene unclear. Looked up from germline, CDR1 is SGHNT and CDR2 is YENEEA. Between the trimmed V and J ends, which lost 2 bases and 2 bases, there was a span of 10 bases. This CDR3 has 15 residues. The CDR3 loop is CASSLRSGTYNEQFF. CDR3 DNA sequence: TGTGCCAGCAGCTTACGGTCAGGAACCTACAATGAGCAGTTCTTC.

J is TRBJ2-5 and V is TRBV4-1; TRBD1 matches at 8 bases. The J segment lost 5 bases and the V segment lost 0 bases, leaving 8 bases of the junction unmatched. CDR1 is MGHRA and CDR2 is YSYEKL in the germline V gene. The CDR3 is 16 amino acids. CDR3 protein: CASSQEGRGRSETQYF. DNA for the CDR3: TGCGCCAGCAGCCAAGAGGGCAGGGGGCGATCCGAGACCCAGTACTTC.

The rearrangement uses TRBV24-1 and TRBJ2-1; 9 nucleotides agree with TRBD2. This CDR3 has 15 amino acids. Per germline, CDR1 KGHDR and CDR2 SFDVKD. Trimming cost V 3 bases and J 3 bases; bases outside gene matches: 2. The CDR3 protein is CATSDRLADYNEQFF. DNA of the CDR3: TGTGCCACCAGTGATCGACTAGCGGACTACAATGAGCAGTTCTTC.

V is TRBV10-3 and J is TRBJ1-5, with 7 bases that match TRBD1. The J segment lost 5 bases and the V segment lost 8 bases, leaving 6 bases of the junction unmatched. The CDR3 totals 13 residues. CDR1 is ENHRY and CDR2 is SYGVKD in the germline V gene. The CDR3 DNA sequence: TGTGCCATCCAGGGGGGGGCGGATCAGCCCCAGCATTTT. Protein product: CAIQGGADQPQHF.

V and J are TRBV18 and TRBJ2-7; possible D gene TRBD1, 6 bases. Trimming removed 3 bases at V and 6 bases at J, with 15 bases between. The CDR3 runs to 14 residues. CDR1 and CDR2 (germline): KGHSH, LQKENI. The CDR3 sequence is CASSPRTAAFEQYF. The CDR3 DNA reads TGTGCCAGCTCACCCCGGACAGCTGCCTTCGAGCAGTACTTC.

The gene calls are TRBV5-8 and TRBJ2-5; D is uncertain. Germline loops: CDR1 SGHTS, CDR2 YDEGEE. Between the trimmed V and J ends, which lost 4 bases and 0 bases, there was a span of 7 bases. The CDR3 totals 13 residues. The CDR3 DNA follows: TGTGCCAGCAGCCGGGCGTACCAAGAGACCCAGTACTTC. Protein product: CASSRAYQETQYF.

V is TRBV7-6 and J is TRBJ1-2; D perhaps matches TRBD1 (5 bases). This CDR3 has 14 residues. The V end was cut by 5 bases, the J end by 2 bases, with 12 bases between. CDR1 is SGHVS, CDR2 FNYEAQ, per germline. CDR3 DNA: TGTGCCAGCAGCCCCAGGCGGGACAACTATGGCTACACCTTC. Its protein is CASSPRRDNYGYTF.

J is TRBJ1-1 and V is TRBV19; D perhaps matches TRBD1 (5 bases). Per the germline V gene, CDR1 is LNHDA and CDR2 is SQIVND (reference sequence). The CDR3 contains 14 residues. Trimming left V 6 bases short and J 5 bases short, with 16 bases between. The CDR3 nucleotides read TGTGCCAGTAGCCAGGGAAAAGTATATACTGAAGCTTTCTTT. Protein: CASSQGKVYTEAFF.

J is TRBJ1-1 and V is TRBV2, with 8 bases that match TRBD1. Unmatched junction bases numbered 7, after V lost 8 bases and J lost 11 bases. Germline CDR1 reads SNHLY; CDR2 reads FYNNEI. This CDR3 has 11 residues. The CDR3 region has the DNA TGTGCCAGCCGACAGGGGATTGACGCTTTCTTT. Translated, it gives CASRQGIDAFF. The entire variable domain, with the rest obtained from reference TRBV2 and TRBJ1-1, is as follows: EPEVTQTPSHQVTQMGQEVILRCVPISNHLYFYWYRQILGQKVEFLVSFYNNEISEKSEIFDDQFSVERPDGSNFTLKIRSTKLEDSAMYFCASRQGIDAFFGQGTRLTVV.

V usage is TRBV2 and J usage is TRBJ1-6; 10 bases are a match to TRBD1. CDR3 size: 15 residues. Trimming took 7 bases from V and 7 from J; bases not matched to a gene: 7. CDR1 is SNHLY and CDR2 is FYNNEI in the germline V gene. The CDR3 DNA reads TGTGCCAGCATCCTGACAGGGGGCATAAATTCACCCCTCCACTTT. This gives the protein CASILTGGINSPLHF.

The V call is TRBV3-1 (or the pseudogene TRBV3-2), the J call TRBJ1-4; 9 nucleotides agree with TRBD1. The V segment lost 5 bases and the J segment 7 bases; nucleotides outside the gene matches: 5. CDR1 LGHDT and CDR2 YNNKEL come from the germline V gene (reference sequence). The CDR3 loop spans 14 amino acids. The CDR3 spells CASSMTGGGEKLFF. The CDR3 DNA sequence: TGTGCCAGCAGCATGACAGGGGGTGGTGAAAAACTGTTTTTT.

The chain uses TRBV28 and TRBJ2-7; 9 bases align to TRBD1. V lost 2 bases and J lost 6; bases outside the gene matches: 5. This CDR3 contains 14 residues. Germline V gives CDR1 MDHEN, CDR2 SYDVKM. CDR3 bases: TGTGCCAGCAGTTTACACAGGGGGCGTAGCGAGCAGTACTTC. Encoded protein: CASSLHRGRSEQYF.

The DNA for the CDR3 is TGCGCCAGCAGTGAGCTGAGACTAGCGGGAGTAGAGACCCAGTACTTC. Encoded protein: CASSELRLAGVETQYF. The rearrangement uses TRBV10-2 and TRBJ2-5; TRBD2 matches 12 bases. Trimming at V came to 2 bases and at J to 4 bases, leaving 5 bases not matched to a gene. This CDR3 has 16 amino acids. The germline CDR1 and CDR2 sequences are WSHSY and SAAADI.

The sample holds a few counts of this clone. This chain connects TRBV3-1 (or the pseudogene TRBV3-2) to TRBJ2-5, with a weak D call TRBD1 (6 bases). The CDR3 runs 17 residues. Germline V CDR1 and CDR2: LGHDT, YNNKEL (reference sequence). V gave up 0 bases and J gave up 1 base, with 15 bases separating them. The CDR3 DNA follows: TGTGCCAGCAGCCAAGACCTGCAGGACAGCCCCCAAGAGACCCAGTACTTC. This gives the protein CASSQDLQDSPQETQYF.

V is TRBV20-1 and J is TRBJ2-5; 7 bases are a match to TRBD1. V shed 3 bases and J 3 bases; nucleotides not matched to a gene: 7. The CDR3 contains 14 residues. Germline V CDR1 and CDR2: DFQATT, SNEGSKA (reference sequence). This CDR3 is CSASYSGGEETQYF. For the CDR3, the DNA is TGCAGTGCTAGTTACTCAGGGGGAGAAGAGACCCAGTACTTC.

V is TRBV2 and J is TRBJ1-5; tentatively, D is TRBD1 (6 bases). Trimming removed 4 bases from V and 4 bases from J, with 8 bases in between. Germline V CDR1 and CDR2: SNHLY, FYNNEI. CDR3 length equals 13 residues. The CDR3 here is CASSVGGNQPQHF. The CDR3 nucleotides read TGTGCCAGCAGTGTAGGGGGTAATCAGCCCCAGCATTTT.

The chain links TRBV15 to TRBJ1-2; 9 nucleotides align to TRBD1. This CDR3 has 15 residues. Germline assignment: CDR1 LNHNV and CDR2 YYDKDF (reference sequence). The ends lost 6 bases at V and 4 bases at J; junction bases unmatched: 9. The CDR3 is CATRQQGARSYGYTF. The CDR3 DNA reads as TGTGCCACCAGACAACAGGGGGCGCGGTCCTATGGCTACACCTTC. The full variable domain, its missing parts supplied by reference TRBV15 and TRBJ1-2, is DAMVIQNPRYQVTQFGKPVTLSCSQTLNHNVMYWYQQKSSQAPKLLFHYYDKDFNNEADTPDNFQSRRPNTSFCFLDIRSPGLGDTAMYLCATRQQGARSYGYTFGSGTRLTVV.

This clone showed up just once. The rearrangement joins TRBV3-1 (or the pseudogene TRBV3-2) to TRBJ1-6; 7 positions agree with TRBD1. V shed 4 bases, J shed 6 bases, and the junction held 3 bases outside the gene matches. This CDR3 region has 14 residues. Germline V gene sequence: CDR1 LGHDT, CDR2 YNNKEL (reference sequence). The CDR3 here is CASSPTGINSPLHF. The CDR3 DNA follows: TGTGCCAGCAGCCCGACAGGGATTAATTCACCCCTCCACTTT.

V is TRBV3-1 (or the pseudogene TRBV3-2) and J is TRBJ1-2; D is unresolved. V gave up 0 bases and J gave up 8 bases, with 7 bases separating them. The CDR3 consists of 12 residues. The germline gives CDR1 LGHDT, CDR2 YNNKEL (reference sequence). The CDR3 nucleotides read TGTGCCAGCAGCCAAGAAGTCAACGGCTACACCTTC. Protein: CASSQEVNGYTF.

The chain uses TRBV28 and TRBJ2-7; possibly TRBD1 or TRBD2 for D (5 bases each). The CDR3 length is 13 residues. Trimming removed 7 bases at V and 3 bases at J, with 13 bases between. The germline V gene encodes CDR1 MDHEN and CDR2 SYDVKM. In DNA, the CDR3 is TGTGCCAGCACCGGGGACGTCTACTACGAGCAGTACTTC. It codes for CASTGDVYYEQYF.